A selection of T cell receptor beta chains follows, all from one sample in a study of blood T cell repertoires in COVID-19. Using immunoSEQ multiplex PCR, the repertoire was profiled, and TCRdb retains in-frame clones only, with some absent. This sample has about 80,000 clones, with about 85% found just once. Sample: peripheral blood. All receptors derive from a human donor in a cohort sampled during active COVID-19. Both conserved end residues are part of each CDR3. The order of the fields is clone size, D gene, V gene, J gene, CDR3 DNA, CDR3 protein. D genes are given only for firm matches. Rows may omit the clone size; those that give it use once, few, many or a size class.

NA	TRBD1	TRBV28	TRBJ1-2	TGTGCCACTGACAGGGGGTTAGGCTACACCTTC	CATDRGLGYTF
few	TRBD2	TRBV5-1	TRBJ2-1	TGCGCCAGCAGCTTGATTGGGTTTACTAGCGGGAGTCCCTACAATGAGCAGTTCTTC	CASSLIGFTSGSPYNEQFF
few	TRBD2	TRBV6-1	TRBJ2-2	TGTGCCAGCAGTGAAGTGACGGGACTAAACACCGGGGAGCTGTTTTTT	CASSEVTGLNTGELFF
NA	TRBD1	TRBV6-5	TRBJ1-5	TGTGCCAGCAGACCGGGACAGGGCTATCAGCCCCAGCATTTT	CASRPGQGYQPQHF
NA	TRBD1	TRBV2	TRBJ2-1	TGTGCCAGCAGTAGTTCGCAGGGGGTCAGTGAGCAGTTCTTC	CASSSSQGVSEQFF
NA	TRBD2	TRBV5-4	TRBJ2-3	TGTGCCAGCAGCCCCGGGGGGATGGGCACAGATACGCAGTATTTT	CASSPGGMGTDTQYF
NA	TRBD1	TRBV11-3	TRBJ2-1	TGTGCCAGCAGTCCCGCCGGGACAGAAAAAGGGGAGCAGTTCTTC	CASSPAGTEKGEQFF
NA	TRBD1	TRBV2	TRBJ2-7	TGTGCCAGCAGTGAGGCCAGGGGGTCCTACGAGCAGTACTTC	CASSEARGSYEQYF
few	TRBD1	TRBV28	TRBJ1-2	TGTGCCAGCAGTACCCGGACAGGGGAAAGCTACACCTTC	CASSTRTGESYTF
NA	TRBD1	TRBV27	TRBJ2-4	TGTGCCAGCAGTCCCCTGACAGGGCTAGCCAAAAACATTCAGTACTTC	CASSPLTGLAKNIQYF
once	NA	TRBV27	TRBJ2-7	TGTGCCAGCAGTTCTCCGGGACACCCCAGCTCCTACGAGCAGTACTTC	CASSSPGHPSSYEQYF
NA	TRBD1	TRBV13	TRBJ2-1	TGTGCCAGCAGCTTAGGTGGGACAGGGGTTCGGGGGGGCCTGAATGAGCAGTTCTTC	CASSLGGTGVRGGLNEQFF
NA	NA	TRBV30	TRBJ1-6	TGTGCCTGGAGAGTCGAGGGTACCTATAATTCACCCCTCCACTTT	CAWRVEGTYNSPLHF
NA	NA	TRBV9	TRBJ1-1	TGTGCCAGCAGCGCAAATAGTCCCACCCATGGCACTGAAGCTTTCTTT	CASSANSPTHGTEAFF
NA	NA	TRBV11-2	TRBJ1-3	TGTGCCAGCAGCTTAATAGCTGGAAACACCATATATTTT	CASSLIAGNTIYF
NA	NA	TRBV7-2	TRBJ1-3	TGTGCCAGCAGCCCACTGAACTCTGGAAACACCATATATTTT	CASSPLNSGNTIYF
few	NA	TRBV5-1	TRBJ2-7	TGCGCCAGCAGCTTCGAGGGAACCGCCGGCGAGCAGTACTTC	CASSFEGTAGEQYF
NA	NA	TRBV18	TRBJ1-2	TGTGCCAGCTCACCAGTTCGGGGTTTTAGTGGCTACACCTTC	CASSPVRGFSGYTF
NA	TRBD2	TRBV28	TRBJ2-1	TGTGCCAGCACCCTAGCGGACTACAATGAGCAGTTCTTC	CASTLADYNEQFF
NA	TRBD2	TRBV5-1	TRBJ2-5	TGCGCCAGCGGCGGGAGCGGAGGCGAGACCCAGTACTTC	CASGGSGGETQYF
NA	TRBD2	TRBV4-1	TRBJ2-5	TGCGCCAGCAGCCAAGATCCCGGACTAGCGTTCGAGACCCAGTACTTC	CASSQDPGLAFETQYF
NA	TRBD1	TRBV9	TRBJ1-5	TGTGCCAGCAGCCTAGGGACAGTAGGACAGCCCCAGCATTTT	CASSLGTVGQPQHF
NA	NA	TRBV7-2	TRBJ2-3	TGTGCCAGCAGCTCTAGAGTCTCTACAGATACGCAGTATTTT	CASSSRVSTDTQYF
NA	NA	TRBV7-2	TRBJ2-3	TGTGCCAGCAGCTCGACGGGTGCCACAGATACGCAGTATTTT	CASSSTGATDTQYF
NA	TRBD1	TRBV28	TRBJ1-6	TGTGCCAGCAGGAAGGGACAGGGGAATTCACCCCTCCACTTT	CASRKGQGNSPLHF
NA	NA	TRBV7-9	TRBJ1-2	TGTGCCAGCAGCTTAAGCTGGGACACGTCGATGGGGTATGGCTACACCTTC	CASSLSWDTSMGYGYTF
few	TRBD1	TRBV30	TRBJ1-3	TGTGCCTGGAGTCAGACGGGACAGGGGACGGCTGGAAACACCATATATTTT	CAWSQTGQGTAGNTIYF
NA	TRBD1	TRBV5-1	TRBJ1-1	TGCGCCAGCAGCTTGGCGGAACAGGGGGCGAAAAGTATAGGGATGAACACTGAAGCTTTCTTT	CASSLAEQGAKSIGMNTEAFF
NA	TRBD2	TRBV9	TRBJ2-5	TGTGCCAGCAGCGTATGGACTAGCGGGAGGGCCGAAGAGACCCAGTACTTC	CASSVWTSGRAEETQYF
NA	TRBD2	TRBV5-1	TRBJ2-3	TGCGCCAGCGCCCGCGGGGGGGAAGGGACAGATACGCAGTATTTT	CASARGGEGTDTQYF
NA	NA	TRBV18	TRBJ1-3	TGTGCCAGCTCACCACGCGGGGATGGCACCATATATTTT	CASSPRGDGTIYF
NA	NA	TRBV9	TRBJ2-1	TGTGCCAGCAGCACGGTTCTGGAGGGTTACAATGAGCAGTTCTTC	CASSTVLEGYNEQFF
NA	NA	TRBV29-1	TRBJ2-1	TGCAGCGTTGAAGACAGGGGCTCCTACAATGAGCAGTTCTTC	CSVEDRGSYNEQFF
NA	NA	TRBV16	TRBJ1-1	TGTGCCAGCAGCCCCCCCAGGCTGAACACTGAAGCTTTCTTT	CASSPPRLNTEAFF
NA	NA	TRBV28	TRBJ1-2	TGTGCCAGCAGTTCGCAGGGCCCCTATGGCTACACCTTC	CASSSQGPYGYTF
NA	NA	TRBV5-1	TRBJ2-3	TGCGCCAGCAGTCGGGTTGGGAGCACAGATACGCAGTATTTT	CASSRVGSTDTQYF
NA	TRBD1	TRBV7-9	TRBJ2-5	TGTGCCAGCAGCTCCGGACAGGGCCACGAGACCCAGTACTTC	CASSSGQGHETQYF
NA	NA	TRBV7-2	TRBJ2-7	TGTGCCAGCAGCTTAGTAGACTCCTACGAGCAGTACTTC	CASSLVDSYEQYF
once	TRBD1	TRBV4-1	TRBJ1-1	TGCGCCAGCAGATTCAAGGGGGGACAGGAAGCTTTCTTT	CASRFKGGQEAFF
NA	NA	TRBV5-4	TRBJ2-5	TGTGCCAGCAGCTTGGCGGGCAGGGGCCTACAAGAGACCCAGTACTTC	CASSLAGRGLQETQYF
NA	NA	TRBV28	TRBJ1-1	TGTGCCAGCAGTTTTCTGAGGACTGAAGCTTTCTTT	CASSFLRTEAFF
NA	NA	TRBV14	TRBJ1-1	TGTGCCAGCAGCCAAGATTTGGAGGCTGAAGCTTTCTTT	CASSQDLEAEAFF
NA	NA	TRBV24-1	TRBJ1-5	TGTGCCACCAGTGATAATGGGCAAGGCAATCAGCCCCAGCATTTT	CATSDNGQGNQPQHF
NA	TRBD1	TRBV19	TRBJ1-1	TGTGCCAGTAGTGACAGGGGAAGGACTGAAGCTTTCTTT	CASSDRGRTEAFF
NA	NA	TRBV11-3	TRBJ1-2	TGTGCCAGCAGCCTCCGAGGTTTCTATGGCTACACCTTC	CASSLRGFYGYTF
NA	NA	TRBV4-1	TRBJ1-6	TGCGCCAGCAGCCAAGTCCCAGGGGAGGGGTTTCTCAACTCACCCCTCCACTTT	CASSQVPGEGFLNSPLHF
NA	NA	TRBV6-2/TRBV6-3	TRBJ2-3	TGTGCCAGCAGTTACTCGAGTGGCGGGGCTAGCACAGATACGCAGTATTTT	CASSYSSGGASTDTQYF
NA	NA	TRBV14	TRBJ2-2	TGTGCCAGCAGCCAAGACGTTACCGGGGAGCTGTTTTTT	CASSQDVTGELFF
NA	NA	TRBV24-1	TRBJ1-2	TGTGCCACCAGTGATTCCAGGGGCCTGGGCTACACCTTC	CATSDSRGLGYTF
NA	NA	TRBV27	TRBJ2-7	TGTGCCAGCAGTTTAGTCCCACTGAGAGGGGGGGGGCCATACGAGCAGTACTTC	CASSLVPLRGGGPYEQYF
NA	TRBD1	TRBV28	TRBJ2-7	TGTGCCAGCAGTTTCTCAGACAGGGGGCGAGGGTACGAGCAGTACTTC	CASSFSDRGRGYEQYF
NA	TRBD1	TRBV28	TRBJ2-7	TGTGCCAGCAGTTTACTGACAGGGCGATACGAGCAGTACTTC	CASSLLTGRYEQYF
NA	TRBD2	TRBV18	TRBJ2-7	TGTGCCAGCTCACCAGCGGCGGGGGTTTCCTACGAGCAGTACTTC	CASSPAAGVSYEQYF